This entry lists 12 T cell receptor beta chains sequenced from one sample in a study of T-cell reconstitution after alpha-beta-depleted transplantation in children. Preparation of the TCRbeta library involved a method that used unique molecular identifiers. TCRdb reprocessed the PCR reads with MiXCR, giving one entry per CDR3 protein. The sample has about 400,000 distinct CDR3 sequences, 20% seen once. The sequencing here drew on PBMCs from the stem cell graft donor, taken from the stem cell graft. The receptors originated from a human donor who donated a stem cell graft to a child with acute myeloid leukemia.

The table lists this clonotype with a few counts. This rearrangement joins TRBV2 to TRBJ1-5; 7 bases match TRBD1. V gave up 6 bases and J gave up 2 bases; unmatched junction bases: 7. CDR1 and CDR2 (germline): SNHLY, FYNNEI. The CDR3 loop spans 15 amino acids. CDR3 sequence reads: CASSTGQAGNQPQHF. CDR3 in DNA: TGTGCCAGCAGCACCGGACAGGCTGGCAATCAGCCCCAGCATTTT.

The table lists this clonotype with a few counts. The chain couples TRBV29-1 to TRBJ1-2; 7 positions agree with TRBD1. The CDR3 contains 13 residues. The V gene's germline CDR1 is SQVTM and CDR2 ANQGSEA. J lost 7 bases, V lost 1 base, and 6 bases had no gene match. The CDR3 DNA follows: TGCAGCGTTGAAGCCTACAGGGGTTCTGGCTACACCTTC. This codes for CSVEAYRGSGYTF.

This clonotype has a count of ten or more. J is TRBJ2-1 and V is TRBV29-1; D may be TRBD2 (6 bases). Germline loops: CDR1 SQVTM, CDR2 ANQGSEA. The CDR3 is made up of 15 amino acids. V shed 2 bases and J shed 5 bases, with 16 bases lying between them. In DNA form, the CDR3 reads TGCAGCGTTGAATTGGCAGGGAGGATTGACAATGAGCAGTTCTTC. This translates into CSVELAGRIDNEQFF.

This chain links TRBV5-1 with TRBJ2-6; D call uncertain. The CDR3 consists of 14 residues. The V gene lost 0 bases and the J gene lost 4 bases, with 5 bases spanning the gap. Germline V gene sequence: CDR1 SGHRS, CDR2 YFSETQ. The CDR3 region has the DNA TGCGCCAGCAGCTTGGCGGAGGGGGCCAACGTCCTGACTTTC. Its protein product is CASSLAEGANVLTF.

This chain joins TRBV20-1 and TRBJ2-6; D unresolved. V gave up 5 bases and J gave up 1 base, with 15 bases separating them. The length of the CDR3 is 16 residues. CDR1 and CDR2 (germline): DFQATT, SNEGSKA (reference sequence). DNA for the CDR3: TGCAGTGCTCCAAGCTACTGGGATTCTGGGGCCAACGTCCTGACTTTC. Translation: CSAPSYWDSGANVLTF.

This clonotype was observed a handful of times. The chain combines TRBV20-1 with TRBJ2-7; 9 nucleotides align to TRBD2. J was trimmed by 2 bases and V by 5 bases; bases with no gene match: 4. The germline V gene has CDR1 DFQATT and CDR2 SNEGSKA (reference sequence). The CDR3 extends over 13 amino acids. CDR3 DNA: TGCAGTGCTCGTAGCGGGAGAACCTACGAGCAGTACTTC. This sequence encodes CSARSGRTYEQYF.

The chain combines TRBV27 with TRBJ2-7; no firm D call. V lost 2 bases and J 3 bases, leaving 20 bases between the germline ends. The CDR3 covers 17 residues. Germline values: CDR1 MNHEY, CDR2 SMNVEV (reference sequence). The CDR3 protein is CASSLNPCHLCLYEQYF. The CDR3 DNA reads as TGTGCCAGCAGTTTAAACCCGTGTCATTTGTGTCTCTACGAGCAGTACTTC.

V gene TRBV6-5 combines with J gene TRBJ1-5; D is ambiguous. CDR3 length equals 15 residues. Trimming took 10 bases from V and 7 from J, leaving 23 bases between them. The V gene's germline CDR1 is MNHEY and CDR2 SVGAGI. The DNA for the CDR3 is TGTGCCACCGCAGATTGGACCGTGCCGGGACAGCCCCAGCATTTT. Protein product: CATADWTVPGQPQHF.

In this sample, this clonotype turned up many times. The chain uses TRBV6-5 and TRBJ1-2; D is perhaps TRBD1 (5 bases). The CDR3 sequence is 12 residues long. From germline, CDR1 is MNHEY and CDR2 SVGAGI. V lost 2 bases and J lost 5, with 6 bases in between. The CDR3 protein is CASSYKGYGYTF. CDR3 bases: TGTGCCAGCAGTTACAAGGGGTATGGCTACACCTTC.

This clonotype was seen a few times. The J gene is TRBJ2-7, the V gene TRBV4-3; 10 nucleotides line up with TRBD2. Looked up from germline, CDR1 is LGHNA and CDR2 is YSLEER. The CDR3 loop spans 15 amino acids. J was trimmed by 3 bases and V by 4 bases; bases with no gene match: 6. CDR3 coding DNA: TGCGCCAGCAGCCTTAGGCTAGCGGGGGACTACGAGCAGTACTTC. Translation gives CASSLRLAGDYEQYF.

The chain couples TRBV3-1 to TRBJ2-1, with a tentative D call TRBD1 (5 bases). The CDR3 loop spans 14 amino acids. V shed 5 bases and J shed 6 bases, with 14 bases lying between them. CDR1 is LGHDT, CDR2 YNNKEL, per germline (reference sequence). The DNA of the CDR3 is TGTGCCAGCAGCGTGGGGCTAGTCTCCAATGAGCAGTTCTTC. This sequence encodes CASSVGLVSNEQFF.

This rearrangement joins TRBV5-1 to TRBJ2-5; maybe TRBD2 (5 bases). V lost 4 bases and J 5 bases, leaving 15 bases between the germline ends. Germline-derived CDR1 and CDR2 are SGHRS and YFSETQ. The CDR3 runs 14 residues. The CDR3 bases are TGCGCCAGCAGCCTACTTAGCGAATGGGAGACCCAGTACTTC. Translated, it gives CASSLLSEWETQYF.